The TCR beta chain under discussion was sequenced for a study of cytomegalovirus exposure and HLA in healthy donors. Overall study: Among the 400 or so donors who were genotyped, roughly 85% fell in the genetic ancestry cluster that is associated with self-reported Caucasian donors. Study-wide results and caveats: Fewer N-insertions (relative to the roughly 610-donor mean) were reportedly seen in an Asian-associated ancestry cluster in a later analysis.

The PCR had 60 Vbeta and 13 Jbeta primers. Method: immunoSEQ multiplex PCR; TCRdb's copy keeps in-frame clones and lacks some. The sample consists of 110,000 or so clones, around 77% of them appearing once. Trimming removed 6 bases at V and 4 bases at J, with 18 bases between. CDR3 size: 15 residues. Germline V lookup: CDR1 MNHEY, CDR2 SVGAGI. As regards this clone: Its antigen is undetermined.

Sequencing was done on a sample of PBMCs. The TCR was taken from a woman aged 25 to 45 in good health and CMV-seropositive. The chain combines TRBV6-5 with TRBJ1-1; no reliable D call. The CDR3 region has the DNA TGTGCCAGCAGCCCCGGGCAGCTTGAGGGCACTGAAGCTTTCTTT. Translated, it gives CASSPGQLEGTEAFF.